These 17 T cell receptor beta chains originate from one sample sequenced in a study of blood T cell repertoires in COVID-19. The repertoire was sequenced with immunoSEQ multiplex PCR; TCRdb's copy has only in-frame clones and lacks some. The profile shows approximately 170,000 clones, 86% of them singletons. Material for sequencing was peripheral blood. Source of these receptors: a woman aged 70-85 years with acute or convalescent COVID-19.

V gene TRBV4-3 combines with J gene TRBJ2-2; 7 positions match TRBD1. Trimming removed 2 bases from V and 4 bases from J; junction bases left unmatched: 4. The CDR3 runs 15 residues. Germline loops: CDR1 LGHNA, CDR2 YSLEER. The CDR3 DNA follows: TGCGCCAGCAGCCAACCGGGACAGAGCACCGGGGAGCTGTTTTTT. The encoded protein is CASSQPGQSTGELFF.

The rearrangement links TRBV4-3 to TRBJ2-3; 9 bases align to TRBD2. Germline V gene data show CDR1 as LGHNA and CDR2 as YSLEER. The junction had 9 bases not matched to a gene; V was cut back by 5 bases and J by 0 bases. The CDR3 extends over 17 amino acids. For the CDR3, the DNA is TGCGCCAGCAGCAGAGTCGTAGCGGGGGCTAGCACAGATACGCAGTATTTT. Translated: CASSRVVAGASTDTQYF.

This chain's CDR3 is CASSFTGGGTEAFF. The CDR3 region has the DNA TGTGCCAGCAGTTTCACAGGGGGCGGGACTGAAGCTTTCTTT. This rearrangement joins TRBV25-1 to TRBJ1-1; 9 bases are shared with TRBD1. The CDR3 loop spans 14 amino acids. The V gene's germline CDR1 is MGHDK and CDR2 SYGVNS. V trimming: 5 bases; J trimming: 5 bases; junction bases outside the gene matches: 6.

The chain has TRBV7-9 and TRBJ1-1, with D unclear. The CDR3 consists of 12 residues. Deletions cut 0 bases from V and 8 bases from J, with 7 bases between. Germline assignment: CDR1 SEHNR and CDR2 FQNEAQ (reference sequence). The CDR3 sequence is CASSLAAKEAFF. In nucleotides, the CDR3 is TGTGCCAGCAGCTTAGCGGCCAAAGAAGCTTTCTTT.

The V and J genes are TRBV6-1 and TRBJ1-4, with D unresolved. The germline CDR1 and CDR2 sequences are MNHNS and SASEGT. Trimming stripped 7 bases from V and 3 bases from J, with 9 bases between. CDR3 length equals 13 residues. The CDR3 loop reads CASTSQPNEKLFF. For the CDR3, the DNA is TGTGCCAGCACGTCACAACCTAATGAAAAACTGTTTTTT.

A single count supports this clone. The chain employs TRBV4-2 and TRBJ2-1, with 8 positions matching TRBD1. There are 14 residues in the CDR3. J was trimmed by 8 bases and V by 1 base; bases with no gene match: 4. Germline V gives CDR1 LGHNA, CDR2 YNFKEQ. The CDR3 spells CASSQGQGADEQFF. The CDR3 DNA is TGTGCCAGCAGCCAAGGGCAGGGGGCGGATGAGCAGTTCTTC.

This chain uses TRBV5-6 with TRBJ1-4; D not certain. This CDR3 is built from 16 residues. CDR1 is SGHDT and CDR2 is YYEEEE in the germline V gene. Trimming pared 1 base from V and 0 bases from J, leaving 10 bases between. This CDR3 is CASSLYSLSTNEKLFF. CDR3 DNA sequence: TGTGCCAGCAGCTTGTACAGTTTATCAACTAATGAAAAACTGTTTTTT.

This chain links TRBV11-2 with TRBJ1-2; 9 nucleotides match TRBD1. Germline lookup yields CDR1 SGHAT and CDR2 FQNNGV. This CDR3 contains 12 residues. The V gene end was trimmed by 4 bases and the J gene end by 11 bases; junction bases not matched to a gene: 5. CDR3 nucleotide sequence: TGTGCCAGCAGCTGGGGACAGGGCGAATACACCTTC. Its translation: CASSWGQGEYTF.

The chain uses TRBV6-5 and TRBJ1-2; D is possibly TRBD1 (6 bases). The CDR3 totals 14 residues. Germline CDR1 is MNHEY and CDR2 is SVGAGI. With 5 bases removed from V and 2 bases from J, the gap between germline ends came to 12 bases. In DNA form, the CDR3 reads TGTGCCAGCAGTACCTCCACAGGGAACTATGGCTACACCTTC. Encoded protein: CASSTSTGNYGYTF.

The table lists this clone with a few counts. The CDR3 spells CASSYQGAGGNTIYF. The CDR3 region has the DNA TGTGCCAGCAGCTACCAGGGGGCAGGAGGAAACACCATATATTTT. J is TRBJ1-3 and V is TRBV7-2; 8 bases map to TRBD1. CDR1 is SGHTA, CDR2 FQGNSA, per germline. V dropped 4 bases and J dropped 4; count of bases not matched to a gene: 6. The CDR3 consists of 15 residues.

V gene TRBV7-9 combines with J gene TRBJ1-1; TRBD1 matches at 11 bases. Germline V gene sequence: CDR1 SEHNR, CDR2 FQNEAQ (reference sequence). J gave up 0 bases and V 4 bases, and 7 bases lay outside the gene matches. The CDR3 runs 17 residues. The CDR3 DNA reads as TGTGCCAGCAGCTCCGGGATGGGACAGGGGGTGAACACTGAAGCTTTCTTT. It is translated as CASSSGMGQGVNTEAFF.

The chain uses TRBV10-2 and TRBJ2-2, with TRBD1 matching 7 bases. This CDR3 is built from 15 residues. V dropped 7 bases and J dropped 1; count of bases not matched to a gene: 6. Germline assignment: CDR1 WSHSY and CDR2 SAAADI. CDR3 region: CASTRQGLNTGELFF. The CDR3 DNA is TGCGCCAGCACCAGACAGGGTTTGAACACCGGGGAGCTGTTTTTT.

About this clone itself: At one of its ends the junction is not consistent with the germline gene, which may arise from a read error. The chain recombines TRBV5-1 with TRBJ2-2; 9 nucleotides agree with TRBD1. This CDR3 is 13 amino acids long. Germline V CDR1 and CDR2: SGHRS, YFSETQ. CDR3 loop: CASRDRDTGELFF. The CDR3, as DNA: TGCGCAAGCAGGGACAGGGATACCGGGGAGCTGTTTTTT.

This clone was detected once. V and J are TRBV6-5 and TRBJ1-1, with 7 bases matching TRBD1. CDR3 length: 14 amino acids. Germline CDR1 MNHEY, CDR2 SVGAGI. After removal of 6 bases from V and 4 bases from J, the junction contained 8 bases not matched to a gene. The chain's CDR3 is CASSPTGLSTEAFF. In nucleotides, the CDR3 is TGTGCCAGCAGCCCGACAGGGTTGAGCACTGAAGCTTTCTTT.

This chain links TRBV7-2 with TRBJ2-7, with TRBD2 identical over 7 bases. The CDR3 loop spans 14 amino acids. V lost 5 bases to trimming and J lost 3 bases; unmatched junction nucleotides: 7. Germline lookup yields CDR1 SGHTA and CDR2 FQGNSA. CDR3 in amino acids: CASSRTRWDYEQYF. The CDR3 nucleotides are TGTGCCAGCAGCCGGACTAGGTGGGACTACGAGCAGTACTTC.

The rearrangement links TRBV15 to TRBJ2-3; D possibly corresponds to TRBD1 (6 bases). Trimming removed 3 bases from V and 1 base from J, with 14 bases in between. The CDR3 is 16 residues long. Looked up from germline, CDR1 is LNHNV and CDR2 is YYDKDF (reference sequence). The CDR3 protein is CATSRRLQGRTDTQYF. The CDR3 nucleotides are TGTGCCACCAGCAGGAGGTTACAGGGACGCACAGATACGCAGTATTTT.

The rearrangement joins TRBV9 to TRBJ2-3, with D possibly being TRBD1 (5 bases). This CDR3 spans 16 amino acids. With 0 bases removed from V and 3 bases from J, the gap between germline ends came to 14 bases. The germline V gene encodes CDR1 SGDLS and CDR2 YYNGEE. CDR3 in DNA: TGTGCCAGCAGCGTAGGGGGCACAGCACGAACAGATACGCAGTATTTT. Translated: CASSVGGTARTDTQYF.